This T cell receptor beta chain was identified in a study of shared clonotypes between healthy human individuals. Study-wide findings and caveats: Shared clonotypes: about 5.3% naive CD4, about 3.5% naive CD8, roughly 2.2% memory CD4, over 0.3% memory CD8.

Concerning this clone: Its antigen is unidentified.

Clones were read by immunoSEQ multiplex PCR, and TCRdb kept only the in-frame ones, dropping some. Of 2 million to 2.5 million clones detected, just over 90% appear once; the ten largest clones hold 1.5% to 2%. Terminally differentiated effector memory CD45RA+ cells were left out of the naive CD8 fraction, which was CD45RO-negative and positively selected for CCR7. Sequencing used naive CD8+ T cells from PBMCs. This sequence was found in a man aged 18 to 29 in good health. Some clones in this sample may be carry-over from other donors' samples.

The CDR3 here is CATSRDHSGQGRYEQYF. CDR3 DNA: TGTGCCACCAGCAGAGATCATAGTGGTCAGGGGAGGTACGAGCAGTACTTC. This rearrangement joins TRBV15 to TRBJ2-7, with D perhaps being TRBD1 or TRBD2 (6 bases each). V gave up 0 bases and J gave up 4 bases, with 19 bases separating them. The CDR3 runs 17 residues. The germline CDR1 and CDR2 sequences are LNHNV and YYDKDF (reference sequence).